Shown below are 18 T cell receptor beta chains from a single sample sequenced in a study of blood T cell repertoires in COVID-19. Sequenced by immunoSEQ multiplex PCR; TCRdb stores in-frame clones only, minus some. The profile shows some 45,000 clones, around 80% of them singletons. Material for sequencing was peripheral blood. These TCRs come from a man aged 55 to 70 with acute or convalescent COVID-19.

The rearrangement links TRBV9 to TRBJ2-3, with a weak D call TRBD2 (5 bases). Germline CDR1 and CDR2: SGDLS and YYNGEE. CDR3 length: 16 amino acids. The V end lost 0 bases, the J end lost 2 bases, and 13 bases lay between the germline ends. The CDR3 is CASSVAHRGNTDTQYF. The CDR3 DNA reads as TGTGCCAGCAGCGTAGCTCACCGGGGAAACACAGATACGCAGTATTTT.

This sequence joins TRBV5-6 and TRBJ1-4, with D possibly matching TRBD1 (6 bases). The CDR3 contains 13 residues. The V and J ends lost 4 bases and 5 bases respectively, with 9 bases between them. Germline-derived CDR1 and CDR2 are SGHDT and YYEEEE. CDR3 sequence (DNA): TGTGCCAGCAGCGATGACAGGAATGAAAAACTGTTTTTT. As protein: CASSDDRNEKLFF.

V usage is TRBV19 and J usage is TRBJ1-3, with D possibly matching TRBD1 (5 bases). The CDR3 extends over 14 amino acids. The germline V gene has CDR1 LNHDA and CDR2 SQIVND (reference sequence). V lost 6 bases and J 1 base, leaving 10 bases between the germline ends. In DNA, the CDR3 is TGTGCCAGTAGCCCAGGGTATTCTGGAAACACCATATATTTT. Translated, it gives CASSPGYSGNTIYF.

The chain recombines TRBV24-1 with TRBJ1-2, with 7 bases fitting TRBD1. J gave up 7 bases and V 4 bases, and 5 bases lay outside the gene matches. CDR1 is KGHDR, CDR2 SFDVKD, per germline. The CDR3 length is 13 residues. The CDR3 DNA sequence: TGTGCCACCAGTGACCGTGACAGGGCTGGCTACACCTTC. Residues: CATSDRDRAGYTF.

The chain has TRBV7-3 and TRBJ2-1, with 8 bases identical to TRBD1. V was pared by 5 bases and J by 15 bases, with 9 bases of the junction left unmatched. Germline CDR1 and CDR2: SGHTA and FQGTGA. This CDR3 contains 12 residues. The CDR3 bases are TGTGCCAGCAGCCCAGTAGGACAGGGCCCGTTCTTC. It yields the protein CASSPVGQGPFF. The whole variable domain, remainder taken from reference TRBV7-3 and TRBJ2-1, is GAGVSQTPSNKVTEKGKYVELRCDPISGHTALYWYRQSLGQGPEFLIYFQGTGAADDSGLPNDRFFAVRPEGSVSTLKIQRTERGDSAVYLCASSPVGQGPFFGPGTRLTVL.

The gene calls are TRBV18 and TRBJ2-1, with TRBD2 identical over 10 bases. V shed 0 bases, J shed 9 bases, and the junction held 8 bases outside the gene matches. The CDR3 loop spans 16 amino acids. In germline, CDR1 is KGHSH, CDR2 LQKENI. Here the CDR3 DNA reads TGTGCCAGCTCACCACCGAGCGGGGGGGTCTTCGTTGAGCAGTTCTTC. Translated, it gives CASSPPSGGVFVEQFF. Looking up the rest from reference TRBV18 and TRBJ2-1 gives the full variable domain: NAGVMQNPRHLVRRRGQEARLRCSPMKGHSHVYWYRQLPEEGLKFMVYLQKENIIDESGMPKERFSAEFPKEGPSILRIQQVVRGDSAAYFCASSPPSGGVFVEQFFGPGTRLTVL.

The V and J genes are TRBV7-2 and TRBJ1-2; a possible D gene is TRBD1 (5 bases). The CDR3 runs 17 residues. From germline, CDR1 is SGHTA and CDR2 FQGNSA. V lost 1 base to trimming and J lost 6 bases, with 21 bases between them. The DNA for the CDR3 is TGTGCCAGCAGCTTAGTAACCCACGGGCAGGGAGGTAATGGCTACACCTTC. It specifies CASSLVTHGQGGNGYTF.

In this sample, this clone turned up a few times. The chain recombines TRBV28 with TRBJ2-3; 8 bases agree with TRBD2. CDR1 and CDR2 from the germline V gene are MDHEN and SYDVKM. The V gene end was trimmed by 6 bases and the J gene end by 1 base; junction bases not matched to a gene: 3. The CDR3 is 14 amino acids. The CDR3 region is CASSQLAGTDTQYF. CDR3 nucleotides: TGTGCCAGCAGCCAACTAGCGGGCACAGATACGCAGTATTTT.

The chain employs TRBV7-3 and TRBJ2-3; perhaps TRBD1 as D (6 bases). The CDR3 is 14 residues long. Germline V gene lookup returns CDR1 SGHTA and CDR2 FQGTGA. The V gene lost 3 bases and the J gene lost 0 bases, with 7 bases spanning the gap. The CDR3 sequence: CASSFTGSTDTQYF. CDR3 DNA: TGTGCCAGCAGCTTCACAGGGAGCACAGATACGCAGTATTTT.

This chain links TRBV7-3 with TRBJ2-5; D not certain. CDR3 size: 11 residues. V lost 6 bases and J lost 9, with 11 bases in between. Germline lookup yields CDR1 SGHTA and CDR2 FQGTGA. The CDR3 region has the DNA TGTGCCAGCAGAAGAGGATCGGCCCAGTACTTC. The encoded protein is CASRRGSAQYF.

This clone was detected a few times. The chain uses TRBV6-6 and TRBJ1-2, with 7 bases identical to TRBD1. The CDR3 sequence is 13 residues long. CDR1 MNHNY and CDR2 SVGAGI come from the germline V gene (reference sequence). V was pared by 8 bases and J by 2 bases, with 5 bases of the junction left unmatched. The CDR3 region is CASLGQENYGYTF. The CDR3 DNA reads TGTGCCAGCCTCGGACAGGAAAACTATGGCTACACCTTC.

Remarks on this clone: This same CDR3 is encoded by further DNA sequences in the sample. The chain's CDR3 is CASSYRTGNTIYF. The CDR3 DNA reads as TGTGCCAGCAGTTACCGGACAGGAAACACCATATATTTT. The chain recombines TRBV6-5 with TRBJ1-3; D might be TRBD1 (5 bases). CDR1 is MNHEY and CDR2 is SVGAGI in the germline V gene. CDR3 length: 13 amino acids. V lost 2 bases and J 4 bases, leaving 6 bases between the germline ends.

The chain couples TRBV12-3 or TRBV12-4 to TRBJ1-1; D is unclear. With 7 bases removed from V and 10 bases from J, the gap between germline ends came to 16 bases. This CDR3 has 12 residues. The CDR3 DNA reads TGTGCCAGCATCAATCGGGTGGCGGCAGCTTTCTTT. Translated, it gives CASINRVAAAFF.

The chain employs TRBV25-1 and TRBJ1-1; weak D call: TRBD1 (6 bases). V gave up 6 bases and J gave up 1 base, with 12 bases separating them. This CDR3 is built from 14 residues. Germline V lookup: CDR1 MGHDK, CDR2 SYGVNS. The chain's CDR3 is CASRDRTENTEAFF. For the CDR3, the DNA is TGTGCCAGCAGGGATAGGACAGAGAACACTGAAGCTTTCTTT.

The V gene is TRBV4-1, the J gene TRBJ1-4; D remains unclear. The V end lost 0 bases, the J end lost 8 bases, and 16 bases lay between the germline ends. The CDR3 covers 16 residues. The germline gives CDR1 MGHRA, CDR2 YSYEKL. The CDR3, as DNA: TGCGCCAGCAGCCAAGACGTACGGTCTTCGCGGGAAAAACTGTTTTTT. Protein product: CASSQDVRSSREKLFF.

The genes are TRBV11-2 and TRBJ2-7; no clear D gene. Germline values: CDR1 SGHAT, CDR2 FQNNGV. The CDR3 consists of 14 residues. Trimming removed 5 bases at V and 5 bases at J, with 16 bases between. The CDR3 loop reads CASSLGLANNEQYF. For the CDR3, the DNA is TGTGCCAGCAGCCTAGGGTTGGCCAATAACGAGCAGTACTTC.

The chain carries TRBV3-1 (or the pseudogene TRBV3-2) and TRBJ2-7; D remains ambiguous. V lost 1 base and J lost 4, with 14 bases in between. The CDR3 loop spans 15 amino acids. Germline V lookup: CDR1 LGHDT, CDR2 YNNKEL (reference sequence). The CDR3: CASSQGSVSPYEQYF. As DNA, the CDR3 is TGTGCCAGCAGCCAAGGGTCGGTGTCTCCATACGAGCAGTACTTC.

The chain employs TRBV30 and TRBJ1-1, with TRBD1 as a possible D gene (6 bases). The CDR3 extends over 17 amino acids. V gave up 1 base and J gave up 4 bases, with 22 bases separating them. The germline CDR1 and CDR2 sequences are GTSNPN and SVGIG (reference sequence). Written as DNA, the CDR3 is TGTGCCTGGAGTGGTATAGGGGCTAGGGGGATCCGCACTGAAGCTTTCTTT. Protein product: CAWSGIGARGIRTEAFF.